This TCR beta chain appears in the sequencing data of a study of OX40 agonist ivuxolimab in advanced cancers. TCRdb keeps only in-frame clones here, not all; method: immunoSEQ multiplex PCR. The sample has just over 40,000 clones, approximately 88% seen once; the top ten hold around 25%. CDR3 length equals 15 residues. V was clipped by 0 bases and J by 2 bases, with 9 bases between them. Germline CDR1 SGDLS, CDR2 YYNGEE. The clonotype comes from an adult with an advanced solid tumor such as melanoma, head and neck, liver or kidney cancer. The gene calls are TRBV9 and TRBJ2-1; D is possibly TRBD1 (6 bases). This sample comprised CD4+ or CD8+ T cells sorted from blood, obtained in a trial of the OX40 agonist ivuxolimab. The CDR3 loop is CASSVVGGTYNEQFF. In DNA form, the CDR3 reads TGTGCCAGCAGCGTAGTAGGGGGAACCTACAATGAGCAGTTCTTC.